The 4 T cell receptor beta chains listed next were all sequenced from one sample in a study of cytomegalovirus exposure and HLA in healthy donors. Both 60 Vbeta primers and 13 Jbeta primers went into the PCR. Clones were sequenced by immunoSEQ multiplex PCR, and TCRdb holds only the in-frame ones, with some missing. The top ten hold over 0.95% of the sample, which has approximately 170,000 clones, around three quarters seen once. The sample taken for sequencing was PBMCs. These receptors were obtained from a woman aged 40-49 years in good health and CMV-seronegative.

This rearrangement joins TRBV7-6 to TRBJ2-7; 9 bases map to TRBD1. The CDR3 sequence is 16 residues long. V shed 1 base, J shed 0 bases, and the junction held 4 bases outside the gene matches. CDR1 is SGHVS and CDR2 is FNYEAQ in the germline V gene. The CDR3 spells CASSLGQGDNSYEQYF. Here the CDR3 DNA reads TGTGCCAGCAGCTTAGGACAGGGGGACAACTCCTACGAGCAGTACTTC.

This chain links TRBV2 with TRBJ2-3; the match to TRBD2 covers 10 bases. The germline V gene has CDR1 SNHLY and CDR2 FYNNEI. V was clipped by 8 bases and J by 3 bases; unmatched bases: 2. There are 13 residues in the CDR3. CDR3 coding DNA: TGTGCCAGCCTAGCGGGAGTTACAGATACGCAGTATTTT. Its protein product is CASLAGVTDTQYF. Filled out from reference TRBV2 and TRBJ2-3, the complete variable domain reads EPEVTQTPSHQVTQMGQEVILRCVPISNHLYFYWYRQILGQKVEFLVSFYNNEISEKSEIFDDQFSVERPDGSNFTLKIRSTKLEDSAMYFCASLAGVTDTQYFGPGTRLTVL.

The chain has TRBV19 and TRBJ2-2; the D is unclear. V shed 0 bases and J shed 7 bases, with 6 bases lying between them. This CDR3 has 13 residues. Per germline, CDR1 LNHDA and CDR2 SQIVND (reference sequence). CDR3 in DNA: TGTGCCAGTAGTATAGAGGCCGACGGGGAGCTGTTTTTT. Its protein product is CASSIEADGELFF.

The gene calls are TRBV18 and TRBJ2-3, with 12 bases lining up with TRBD2. The CDR3 contains 19 residues. From germline, CDR1 is KGHSH and CDR2 LQKENI. V was pared by 6 bases and J by 0 bases, with 13 bases of the junction left unmatched. The CDR3 coding sequence is TGTGCCAGCTCCCGGACTAGCGGGACCCGAACAACTAGCACAGATACGCAGTATTTT. This gives the protein CASSRTSGTRTTSTDTQYF.